Presented here are 9 T cell receptor beta chains from one specimen sequenced in a study of radiotherapy plus CTLA-4 blockade in lung cancer. TCRdb's table, derived via immunoSEQ multiplex PCR, lists solely in-frame clones and lacks some. The data show around 77,000 clones, roughly 80% seen once. This material consisted of peripheral blood, taken from a patient treated with radiotherapy plus ipilimumab. Receptors originate from a human donor with non-small cell lung cancer whose response to radiotherapy plus ipilimumab could not be evaluated.

The chain joins TRBV9 to TRBJ1-2, with a possible D match to TRBD1 (6 bases). V lost 3 bases and J 4 bases, leaving 10 bases between the germline ends. Per the germline V gene, CDR1 is SGDLS and CDR2 is YYNGEE. The CDR3 is made up of 13 amino acids. The CDR3 loop is CASSGQAFYGYTF. The DNA for the CDR3 is TGTGCCAGCAGCGGACAGGCATTCTATGGCTACACCTTC.

This clone was seen a few times. The chain joins TRBV5-1 to TRBJ1-1; 8 nucleotides line up with TRBD1. The CDR3 length is 15 residues. CDR1 and CDR2 from the germline V gene are SGHRS and YFSETQ. Trimming took 3 bases from V and 3 from J; bases not matched to a gene: 7. The CDR3 loop is CASSSRQGRDTEAFF. For the CDR3, the DNA is TGCGCCAGCAGCTCTCGACAGGGGAGGGACACTGAAGCTTTCTTT.

The rearrangement links TRBV19 to TRBJ2-2; 9 nucleotides line up with TRBD2. J gave up 2 bases and V 3 bases, and 4 bases lay outside the gene matches. This CDR3 spans 16 amino acids. From germline, CDR1 is LNHDA and CDR2 SQIVND (reference sequence). Here the CDR3 DNA reads TGTGCCAGTAGTATGGTTAGCGGGGGAAACACCGGGGAGCTGTTTTTT. It specifies CASSMVSGGNTGELFF.

The chain combines TRBV5-8 with TRBJ2-1; TRBD1 matches at 11 bases. Per germline, CDR1 SGHTS and CDR2 YDEGEE. Germline trimming cut 4 bases from V and 2 bases from J; bases unmatched to any gene: 2. The CDR3 loop spans 15 amino acids. DNA of the CDR3: TGTGCCAGCAGCCTGGGACAGGGGGCCTACAATGAGCAGTTCTTC. This translates into CASSLGQGAYNEQFF.

The chain carries TRBV2 and TRBJ2-6; 7 bases map to TRBD1. The V gene's germline CDR1 is SNHLY and CDR2 FYNNEI. This CDR3 has 18 residues. J lost 1 base, V lost 11 bases, and 17 bases had no gene match. CDR3 nucleotide sequence: TGTGCCGACAAACAGGGGCAGGTCCCGGTGTCTGGGGCCAACGTCCTGACTTTC. Translated: CADKQGQVPVSGANVLTF. The entire variable domain, with the rest obtained from reference TRBV2 and TRBJ2-6, is as follows: EPEVTQTPSHQVTQMGQEVILRCVPISNHLYFYWYRQILGQKVEFLVSFYNNEISEKSEIFDDQFSVERPDGSNFTLKIRSTKLEDSAMYFCADKQGQVPVSGANVLTFGAGSRLTVL.

The chain couples TRBV6-4 to TRBJ2-3, with 8 bases lining up with TRBD2. CDR1 and CDR2 from the germline V gene are MRHNA and SNTAGT. Unmatched junction bases numbered 5, after V lost 2 bases and J lost 4 bases. The CDR3 is 15 residues long. CDR3 nucleotide sequence: TGTGCCAGCAGTGACCGAGCGGGGGAGGCAGATACGCAGTATTTT. Residues: CASSDRAGEADTQYF.

This clone is categorized as medium-sized. The V call is TRBV30, the J call TRBJ1-2; D perhaps matches TRBD1 (6 bases). V dropped 1 base and J dropped 2 bases, with 11 bases sitting between them. Germline loops: CDR1 GTSNPN, CDR2 SVGIG (reference sequence). The CDR3 covers 14 residues. The CDR3 here is CAWSANRANYGYTF. The CDR3 DNA follows: TGTGCCTGGAGTGCGAACAGGGCCAACTATGGCTACACCTTC.

The chain uses TRBV7-2 and TRBJ2-5, with D unresolved. CDR3 length equals 14 residues. Looked up from germline, CDR1 is SGHTA and CDR2 is FQGNSA. The V end lost 5 bases, the J end lost 2 bases, and 12 bases lay between the germline ends. CDR3 nucleotides: TGTGCCAGCAGCCCCCCCGGTCTTCAAGAGACCCAGTACTTC. This sequence encodes CASSPPGLQETQYF.

J is TRBJ2-3 and V is TRBV15, with TRBD1 matching over 7 bases. Germline values: CDR1 LNHNV, CDR2 YYDKDF (reference sequence). This CDR3 comprises 16 residues. After removal of 3 bases from V and 7 bases from J, the junction contained 13 bases not matched to a gene. This CDR3 reads CATSSTGAQLINTQYF. For the CDR3, the DNA is TGTGCCACCAGCAGCACAGGGGCGCAACTAATTAATACGCAGTATTTT.